This T cell receptor beta chain was captured in a study of identical twins. General study findings and limits: Whereas memory repertoires showed no such difference, abundant cord blood beta clonotypes carried fewer insertions.

TCRdb itself ran the 5' RACE reads through MiXCR, one entry per CDR3 protein. The sample carries about 890,000 distinct CDR3 sequences, 9% to 15% recorded once. This clonotype was observed a few times. Its target is unknown. Healthy Caucasian donors formed the entire cohort. CDR1 and CDR2 (germline): SEHNR, FQNEAQ (reference sequence). This CDR3 region has 15 residues. Trimming removed 1 base at V and 9 bases at J, with 13 bases between. The data were also submitted as part of a second study, on yellow fever vaccine responses in identical twins.

Sequencing used PBMCs. This TCR came from a woman under 30 in good health. The chain employs TRBV7-9 and TRBJ1-6; tentative D call: TRBD1 (5 bases). CDR3 DNA: TGTGCCAGCAGCTTAGTTACGACAGAAGGTTCACCCCTCCACTTT. It codes for CASSLVTTEGSPLHF. Using reference TRBV7-9 and TRBJ1-6 for the parts outside the CDR3, the full variable domain is DTGVSQNPRHKITKRGQNVTFRCDPISEHNRLYWYRQTLGQGPEFLTYFQNEAQLEKSRLLSDRFSAERPKGSFSTLEIQRTEQGDSAMYLCASSLVTTEGSPLHFGNGTRLTVT.